The present T cell receptor (beta chain) was sequenced within a study of control samples from healthy donors and cancer patients. The CDR3 runs 13 residues. V lost 2 bases to trimming and J lost 11 bases, with 15 bases between them. Germline V gives CDR1 MDHEN, CDR2 SYDVKM. Clones were sequenced by immunoSEQ multiplex PCR, and TCRdb holds only the in-frame ones, with some missing. The sample contains about 65,000 clones, roughly nine tenths of which appear only once. This chain uses TRBV28 with TRBJ1-1; no clear D. The TCR comes from a woman aged 45-65 years with colorectal cancer. Source material: PBMCs. The CDR3 bases are TGTGCCAGCAGTTTAGCGGCAAAAAAATTGGCTTTCTTT. Protein product: CASSLAAKKLAFF.